The rows below give T cell receptor beta chains drawn from one sample of a study of CD8+ T cells in alopecia areata. Here immunoSEQ multiplex PCR was the method, and the copy in TCRdb shows in-frame clones only, minus some. The sample includes around 100,000 clones, around 50% of them seen just once. Input material: CD4+ T cells sorted from blood. These receptors all stem from a human donor in good health. CDR3s leave out the opening cysteine and the closing phenylalanine or tryptophan. D genes are given only for firm matches.

v_gene: TRBV6-1
d_gene: -
j_gene: TRBJ1-1
CDR3aa: ASSEGARKAF

v_gene: TRBV23-1
d_gene: TRBD1
j_gene: TRBJ2-2
CDR3aa: ASSQKGQGNTGELF

v_gene: TRBV4-3
d_gene: -
j_gene: TRBJ1-4
CDR3aa: ASSQGWGGNEKLF

v_gene: TRBV29-1
d_gene: -
j_gene: TRBJ2-6
CDR3aa: SVKGLSGSGANVLT

v_gene: TRBV7-2
d_gene: TRBD2
j_gene: TRBJ2-5
CDR3aa: ASSAGLAEETQY

v_gene: TRBV30
d_gene: -
j_gene: TRBJ2-7
CDR3aa: AWSVATGSYEQY

v_gene: TRBV29-1
d_gene: -
j_gene: TRBJ1-2
CDR3aa: SVGTGSRTNYGYT

v_gene: TRBV29-1
d_gene: TRBD1
j_gene: TRBJ2-5
CDR3aa: SAGQGQETQY

v_gene: TRBV29-1
d_gene: -
j_gene: TRBJ1-1
CDR3aa: SVDRAGGPNTEAF

v_gene: TRBV13
d_gene: -
j_gene: TRBJ1-4
CDR3aa: ASSRRIATNEKLF

v_gene: TRBV6-5
d_gene: -
j_gene: TRBJ2-3
CDR3aa: ASSTSPGAQY